This TCR beta chain came from a study of T cell repertoires in cytomegalovirus infection. This CDR3 comprises 13 residues. Deletions cut 2 bases from V and 3 bases from J, with 6 bases between. CDR1 is LGHNT, CDR2 FRNRAP, per germline. TCRdb reprocessed the reads with MiXCR, giving one entry per CDR3 protein. Here the sample spans 450,000 to 650,000 distinct CDR3 sequences, under 45% being singletons. This clonotype came up a few times. Its cognate antigen is unknown. The TCR comes from a human donor in good health (CMV status not recorded). Some clones in this sample may be carry-over from other donors' samples. The chain employs TRBV12-5 and TRBJ2-3; D gene unclear. The starting material was cultured PBMCs, obtained from culture after CMV antigen stimulation. CDR3 region: CASGLFRTDTQYF. The CDR3 DNA is TGTGCTAGTGGTTTGTTTCGTACAGATACGCAGTATTTT.